Following are 6 T cell receptor beta chains from one sample sequenced in a study of blood T cells in healthy people across ages. Primed by a sample-barcoded 5' primer and a J-beta primer mix, a second PCR proceeded for about 6 to 12 cycles. TCRdb ran MiXCR on the 5' RACE reads and lists one entry per CDR3 protein. The sample holds 1.5 million to 2 million distinct CDR3 sequences, around half seen once. The specimen was blood. The source is a woman aged 40 to 55 in good health.

The V call is TRBV25-1, the J call TRBJ1-2; no clear D gene. The V gene's germline CDR1 is MGHDK and CDR2 SYGVNS. The CDR3 is made up of 15 amino acids. V was cut by 3 bases and J by 7 bases, with 18 bases left in between. This chain's CDR3 is CASSEWSSQASGYTF. Written as DNA, the CDR3 is TGTGCCAGCAGTGAGTGGAGTAGCCAGGCAAGTGGCTACACCTTC.

V usage is TRBV6-2 or TRBV6-3 and J usage is TRBJ2-5; no reliable D call. Germline values: CDR1 MNHEY, CDR2 SVGEGT. V lost 4 bases and J 0 bases, leaving 12 bases between the germline ends. The CDR3 sequence is 15 residues long. CDR3 loop: CASSSGRADQETQYF. In DNA, the CDR3 is TGTGCCAGCAGTTCGGGTAGGGCCGACCAAGAGACCCAGTACTTC.

J is TRBJ1-1 and V is TRBV6-5; D call uncertain. Trimming removed 5 bases from V and 4 bases from J, with 11 bases in between. The V gene's germline CDR1 is MNHEY and CDR2 SVGAGI. The CDR3 length is 13 residues. CDR3 sequence: CASSPSPTTEAFF. The DNA for the CDR3 is TGTGCCAGCAGTCCCAGCCCTACCACTGAAGCTTTCTTT.

The sample holds many counts of this clonotype. This rearrangement joins TRBV7-2 to TRBJ2-3; no definite D call. The V gene's germline CDR1 is SGHTA and CDR2 FQGNSA. The length of the CDR3 is 15 residues. V lost 1 base and J 4 bases, leaving 12 bases between the germline ends. Here the CDR3 DNA reads TGTGCCAGCAGCTTAGGCCCAACGAGTGCAGATACGCAGTATTTT. It specifies CASSLGPTSADTQYF.

V and J are TRBV20-1 and TRBJ1-2; D gene uncertain. There are 15 residues in the CDR3. The V end was cut by 0 bases, the J end by 2 bases, with 13 bases between. Looked up from germline, CDR1 is DFQATT and CDR2 is SNEGSKA (reference sequence). DNA for the CDR3: TGCAGTGCTAGAGATCGAGCGGGCTCCAACTATGGCTACACCTTC. It encodes CSARDRAGSNYGYTF.

The V gene is TRBV2, the J gene TRBJ1-3; D is unresolved. The CDR3 covers 12 residues. Trimming shortened V by 6 bases and J by 0 bases, and 3 bases separated the two germline ends. Germline CDR1 is SNHLY and CDR2 is FYNNEI. The CDR3 sequence: CASSRSGNTIYF. The CDR3 coding sequence is TGTGCCAGCAGCCGCTCTGGAAACACCATATATTTT. Together with reference TRBV2 and TRBJ1-3, the CDR3 gives the full variable domain: EPEVTQTPSHQVTQMGQEVILRCVPISNHLYFYWYRQILGQKVEFLVSFYNNEISEKSEIFDDQFSVERPDGSNFTLKIRSTKLEDSAMYFCASSRSGNTIYFGEGSWLTVV.